What follows is one T cell receptor beta chain and its context. In this sample, this clonotype turned up a few times. What this receptor recognizes is not known. The record has no base qualities; no much larger clone is one base away. This specimen's treatment or condition label, interpreted: live attenuated yellow fever vaccine strain. At each blood-draw timepoint, two biological replicates of bulk PBMCs were collected. A standard Ficoll-Paque protocol was used to isolate PBMCs from peripheral blood. TriZol was used to extract RNA from bulk PBMCs, from CD4 and CD8 fractions, and from dextramer-positive and dextramer-negative fractions. V has 8 bases trimmed and J has 6 bases trimmed; junction bases matching no gene number 18. In the germline V gene (reference sequence), CDR1 corresponds to MNHEY and CDR2 to SMNVEV. The CDR3 spans 16 residues, from the cysteine through the phenylalanine. Only the CDR3 DNA stays, 48 bases, in frame from base 1.

This specimen comes from a study of T cells after yellow fever vaccination (dated by TCRdb to between 2018 and 2020). A note on the overall study: Libraries from fractions with low cell numbers were prepared with the SMART-Seq v4 Ultra Low Input RNA kit. To follow T-cell clones before and after primary and booster YFV17D yellow fever vaccination, bulk TCR alpha and beta repertoires were sequenced over time. Two healthy male donors, one aged 18 to 30 and one aged 30 to 39 years, were included in the cohort. Blood was collected at multiple timepoints before and after primary and secondary immunization, and bulk PBMC replicates and cell subsets were isolated. General findings and caveats noted by the study authors: FACS-sorted repertoires could contain abundant contaminating clonotypes from the bulk population, so computational filtering was required. After the booster, most of the clones that had expanded following primary vaccination were detected again (almost 98% of CD4 and around 88% of CD8), which suggests that memory was broadly maintained. Compared with the primary T-cell response, the secondary T-cell response was weaker but faster, peaking on day 5 rather than day 15. The study included only two donors, which limits how far the findings can be generalized. A small fraction of clonotypes appeared in both the CD4 and CD8 compartments, likely as a result of convergent recombination.

TCR cDNA was synthesized by 5'RACE template switching, which introduced a universal primer site and unique molecular identifiers. Priming for cDNA synthesis came from both the TCR alpha and TCR beta constant segments. Two PCR steps were used to amplify libraries, with sample barcodes and sequencing adapters being added in the second step. Sequencing of libraries was done on Illumina HiSeq 2500 (2x100 bp) or NovaSeq (2x150 bp). Regarding the original processing steps: Demultiplexing of reads and collapsing into UMI consensus sequences were performed with MIGEC, and V(D)J alignment was carried out with MiXCR. Clonotypes responding to the vaccine were identified with edgeR on replicate PBMC samples, with the criteria of FDR below 0.01 and a log2 fold change above 5 up to day 15. Each bulk clonotype received a CD4 or CD8 identity based on whether the sequenced CD4 or CD8 repertoire contained that clonotype at higher abundance. TCRdb reran the public reads through fastp at Q25 and MiXCR, keeping productive beta chains. Rows with one shared CDR3 protein collapse into an entry with the most common genes and DNA. These V and J calls originate from TCRdb's pipeline instead of the authors' own analysis. This sample lists 510,000 or so distinct CDR3 sequences; less than 20% were detected once. The top ten hold roughly an eighth of the sample.

Material: PBMCs, obtained 15 days after the yellow fever booster vaccination. The chain couples TRBV27 to TRBJ2-7; 8 middle bases align to TRBD2. The origin of this receptor is a man aged 30 to 39 who received the YFV17D yellow fever vaccine. The sequenced DNA: TGTGCCAGCCATCGGGGAGCGTCGGGAGGGTATCGCGAGCAGTACTTC. It is translated as CASHRGASGGYREQYF.